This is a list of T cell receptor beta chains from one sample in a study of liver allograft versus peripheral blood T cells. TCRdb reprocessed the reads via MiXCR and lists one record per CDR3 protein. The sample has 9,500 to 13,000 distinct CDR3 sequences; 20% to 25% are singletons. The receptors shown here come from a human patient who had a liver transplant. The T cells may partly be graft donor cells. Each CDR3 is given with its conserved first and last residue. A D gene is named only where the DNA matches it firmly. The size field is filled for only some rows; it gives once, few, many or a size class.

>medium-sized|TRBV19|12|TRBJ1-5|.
CASTFGRQPQHF
TGTGCCAGTACTTTTGGACGCCAGCCCCAGCATTTT
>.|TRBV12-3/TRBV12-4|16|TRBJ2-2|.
CASRPDSFANTGELFF
TGTGCCAGCAGACCAGACAGTTTCGCGAACACCGGGGAGCTGTTTTTT
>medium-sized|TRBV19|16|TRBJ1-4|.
CASSKRGGAANEKLFF
TGTGCCAGTAGTAAAAGGGGGGGCGCAGCTAATGAAAAACTGTTTTTT
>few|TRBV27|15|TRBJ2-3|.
CASSFGQPSTDTQYF
TGTGCCAGCAGTTTTGGGCAGCCTAGCACAGATACGCAGTATTTT
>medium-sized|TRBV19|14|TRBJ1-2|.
CASSPGRPSGGYTF
TGTGCCAGTAGTCCAGGACGGCCTTCCGGTGGCTACACCTTC
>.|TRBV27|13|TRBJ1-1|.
CASSSSPTTEAFF
TGTGCCAGCAGTTCATCTCCCACAACTGAAGCTTTCTTT
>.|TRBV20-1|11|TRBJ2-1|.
CSASPGTEQFF
TGCAGTGCTAGTCCGGGGACTGAGCAGTTCTTC
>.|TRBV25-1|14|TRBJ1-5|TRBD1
CASSPTGGEQPQHF
TGTGCCAGCAGTCCGACAGGGGGGGAACAGCCCCAGCATTTT
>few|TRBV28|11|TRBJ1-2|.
CASSPSRGYTF
TGTGCCAGCAGTCCCTCGAGAGGCTACACCTTC
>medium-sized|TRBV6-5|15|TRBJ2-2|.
CASSSGLLNTGELFF
TGTGCCAGCAGCTCGGGGCTCCTAAACACCGGGGAGCTGTTTTTT
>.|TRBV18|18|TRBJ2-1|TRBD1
CASSPPVFTGGLYNEQFF
TGTGCCAGCTCACCACCGGTCTTTACAGGGGGCCTCTACAATGAGCAGTTCTTC
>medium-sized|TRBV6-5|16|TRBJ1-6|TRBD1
CASRTQGGTFNSPLHF
TGTGCCAGCAGGACGCAGGGGGGAACTTTTAATTCACCCCTCCACTTT
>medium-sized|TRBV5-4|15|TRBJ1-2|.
CASSAGTNSGYGYTF
TGTGCCAGCAGCGCCGGGACAAACTCGGGCTATGGCTACACCTTC
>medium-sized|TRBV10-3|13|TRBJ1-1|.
CAISGSPLDEAFF
TGTGCCATCAGTGGCAGTCCATTAGATGAAGCTTTCTTT
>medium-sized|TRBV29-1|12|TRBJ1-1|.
CSVLSMNTEAFF
TGCAGCGTACTTTCAATGAACACTGAAGCTTTCTTT
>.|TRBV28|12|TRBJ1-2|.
CASSLRAYGYTF
TGTGCCAGCAGTTTAAGAGCTTATGGCTACACCTTC
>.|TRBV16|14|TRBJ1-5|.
CASSLKGGDQPQHF
TGTGCCAGCAGCCTTAAAGGGGGGGATCAGCCCCAGCATTTT
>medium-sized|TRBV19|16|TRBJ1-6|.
CASSLGQFSYNSPLHF
TGTGCCAGTAGTCTCGGACAGTTCTCCTATAATTCACCCCTCCACTTT
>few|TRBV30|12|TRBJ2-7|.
CAWSRMSYEQYF
TGTGCCTGGAGTCGGATGTCCTACGAGCAGTACTTC
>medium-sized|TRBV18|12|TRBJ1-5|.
CASSGLNQPQHF
TGTGCCAGCTCAGGGCTAAATCAGCCCCAGCATTTT